The TCR beta chain described here comes from a study of blood T cell repertoires in COVID-19. Germline CDR1 is SGHTA and CDR2 is FQGNSA. CDR3 size: 17 residues. The germline V and J ends were trimmed by 0 bases and 4 bases, with 19 bases remaining between them. The table came from immunoSEQ multiplex PCR; TCRdb's copy has only in-frame clones and leaves some out. The table has a few hundred thousand clones, 85% to 90% seen once; the top ten hold 1.8%. This clonotype originated in a woman aged 40-49 years who had recovered from COVID-19. Material: PBMCs or T cells enriched from blood (not recorded which). V gene TRBV7-2 combines with J gene TRBJ2-7, with D possibly matching TRBD1 (6 bases). The DNA for the CDR3 is TGTGCCAGCAGCTTAGCGGGGGCGCCATTCGCCCCTTACGAGCAGTACTTC. This encodes CASSLAGAPFAPYEQYF.